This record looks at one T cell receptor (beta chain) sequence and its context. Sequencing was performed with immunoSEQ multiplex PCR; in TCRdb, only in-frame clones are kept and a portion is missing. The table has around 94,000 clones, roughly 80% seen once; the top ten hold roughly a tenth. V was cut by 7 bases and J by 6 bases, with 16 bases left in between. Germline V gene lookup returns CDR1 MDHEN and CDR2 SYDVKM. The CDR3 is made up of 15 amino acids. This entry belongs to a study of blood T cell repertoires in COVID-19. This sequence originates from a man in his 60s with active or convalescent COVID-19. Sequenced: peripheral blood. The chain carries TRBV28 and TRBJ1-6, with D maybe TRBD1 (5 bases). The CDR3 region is CASISPQGGNSPLHF. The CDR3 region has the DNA TGTGCCAGCATCTCTCCCCAGGGTGGTAATTCACCCCTCCACTTT. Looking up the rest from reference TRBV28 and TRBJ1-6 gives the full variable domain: DVKVTQSSRYLVKRTGEKVFLECVQDMDHENMFWYRQDPGLGLRLIYFSYDVKMKEKGDIPEGYSVSREKKERFSLILESASTNQTSMYLCASISPQGGNSPLHFGNGTRLTVT.